This T cell receptor (beta chain) is from a study of T cells in Graves' hyperthyroidism and ophthalmopathy. The study's findings and limits: The model predicted ophthalmopathy a median around six months before onset.

Amplification targeted TCR beta CDR3 regions from RNA transcripts. HTBI primers drove first-round RT-PCR of the TCR CDR3. TCRdb reprocessed the multiplex PCR reads with MiXCR, giving one entry per CDR3 protein. The sample shows 350,000 to 400,000 distinct CDR3 sequences, around 14% of them seen only once. An absence of ophthalmopathy progression within 18 months meant stable Graves' hyperthyroidism. This clonotype has only one observation. Its specificity is unknown. Germline is not matched at one junction end, which may reflect a read error. The CDR3 contains 13 residues. The V gene's germline CDR1 is SGHTA and CDR2 FQGNSA.

The rearrangement links TRBV7-2 to TRBJ1-3; the D gene is possibly TRBD1 (5 bases). The receptor's source is a woman between 55 and 75 years old with Graves' hyperthyroidism. Material: blood. The CDR3 DNA reads TGTGCCAGCAGCCAGTCGGGGCGGCGGGAGTATAGTTTT. This encodes CASSQSGRREYSF.